These T cell receptor beta chains were read from a single sample in a study of blood T cell repertoires in COVID-19. The repertoire was sequenced with immunoSEQ multiplex PCR; TCRdb's copy has only in-frame clones and lacks some. The sample contains about 210,000 clones, roughly 87% of which appear only once. Material: PBMCs or T cells enriched from blood (not recorded which). The receptor set was obtained from a man aged 18 to 30 with acute COVID-19. Both conserved end residues are part of each CDR3. Each record gives: V gene, D gene, clone size, J gene, CDR3 protein, CDR3 DNA. The D gene is left open where the match is weak. Clone size is stated in some rows and not others, as once, few, many or a class when expanded.

>TRBV19|.|.|TRBJ2-2
CASSIWPDQNTGELFF
TGTGCCAGTAGTATATGGCCAGATCAGAACACCGGGGAGCTGTTTTTT
>TRBV7-2|TRBD2|once|TRBJ2-5
CASSSELAGGSQYF
TGTGCCAGCAGCTCGGAACTAGCGGGAGGATCCCAGTACTTC
>TRBV28|.|.|TRBJ2-7
CASSLVGAVEQYF
TGTGCCAGCAGTTTAGTGGGGGCGGTCGAGCAGTACTTC
>TRBV7-6|TRBD1|.|TRBJ1-1
CASSLGQGMNTEAFF
TGTGCCAGCAGCCTGGGACAGGGCATGAACACTGAAGCTTTCTTT
>TRBV9|TRBD2|.|TRBJ2-3
CASSGGLAGGTSTDTQYF
TGTGCCAGCAGCGGGGGACTAGCGGGAGGGACTAGCACAGATACGCAGTATTTT
>TRBV24-1|TRBD1|.|TRBJ2-5
CATSDPQGAQAQETQYF
TGTGCCACCAGTGATCCCCAGGGGGCGCAGGCCCAAGAGACCCAGTACTTC
>TRBV7-9|.|.|TRBJ1-2
CASSWGDGYTF
TGTGCCAGCAGTTGGGGGGATGGCTACACCTTC
>TRBV6-6|TRBD2|.|TRBJ2-1
CASSYAGAPGDEQFF
TGTGCCAGCAGTTACGCGGGAGCTCCCGGCGATGAGCAGTTCTTC
>TRBV14|.|.|TRBJ1-5
CASSPTGKRQPQHF
TGTGCCAGCAGCCCCACAGGGAAAAGGCAGCCCCAGCATTTT
>TRBV19|.|.|TRBJ1-6
CASSTRGDSPLHF
TGTGCCAGTAGTACCCGGGGGGATTCACCCCTCCACTTT
>TRBV4-1|TRBD2|.|TRBJ2-1
CASSQFVLAGDPNEQFF
TGCGCCAGCAGCCAATTCGTTCTGGCGGGAGATCCCAATGAGCAGTTCTTC
>TRBV29-1|.|.|TRBJ1-1
CSVEGRQRGEAFF
TGCAGCGTTGAAGGGAGACAGCGTGGAGAGGCTTTCTTT
>TRBV30|.|.|TRBJ1-6
CAWGPGGIYNSPLHF
TGTGCCTGGGGGCCCGGGGGGATCTATAATTCACCCCTCCACTTT
>TRBV18|TRBD2|.|TRBJ2-7
CASSPRSGLAGDEGSYEQYF
TGTGCCAGCTCACCACGGTCCGGACTAGCGGGAGATGAGGGTTCCTACGAGCAGTACTTC
>TRBV28|.|.|TRBJ2-1
CASSPPESGDEQFF
TGTGCCAGCAGTCCACCCGAGTCGGGGGATGAGCAGTTCTTC
>TRBV4-3|.|.|TRBJ2-1
CASSQDLGGSYNEQFF
TGCGCCAGCAGCCAAGATCTGGGGGGCTCCTACAATGAGCAGTTCTTC
>TRBV6-5|TRBD2|.|TRBJ2-1
CASSPHSGSNEQFF
TGTGCCAGCAGCCCCCATAGCGGGAGCAATGAGCAGTTCTTC
>TRBV6-6|.|.|TRBJ2-1
CASNTARGPYNEQFF
TGTGCCAGCAATACCGCGCGGGGACCATACAATGAGCAGTTCTTC
>TRBV30|.|.|TRBJ1-2
CAWSVSGAGYTF
TGTGCCTGGAGTGTATCCGGTGCTGGCTACACCTTC
>TRBV4-3|TRBD1|few|TRBJ1-5
CASSQDRQGDQPQHF
TGCGCCAGCAGCCAGGATAGACAGGGCGATCAGCCCCAGCATTTT
>TRBV4-1|TRBD1|.|TRBJ1-5
CASSQVTGARQPQHF
TGCGCCAGCAGCCAAGTGACAGGGGCTCGGCAGCCCCAGCATTTT
>TRBV6-2/TRBV6-3|.|.|TRBJ2-7
CASSYSTGLYEQYF
TGTGCCAGCAGTTACTCAACAGGACTATACGAGCAGTACTTC
>TRBV4-1|.|once|TRBJ2-2
CASSPRVSGPTGELFF
TGCGCCAGCAGCCCCCGAGTTAGCGGACCAACCGGGGAGCTGTTTTTT
>TRBV7-2|TRBD2|.|TRBJ2-7
CASSVGSAGVAYEQYF
TGTGCCAGCAGTGTTGGTTCGGCGGGAGTAGCCTACGAGCAGTACTTC
>TRBV4-1|TRBD1|.|TRBJ2-1
CASSQPGRDRAYNEQFF
TGCGCCAGCAGCCAGCCGGGGCGAGACAGGGCCTACAATGAGCAGTTCTTC
>TRBV10-3|.|.|TRBJ1-5
CAISDSFNQPQHF
TGTGCCATCAGTGACAGTTTTAATCAGCCCCAGCATTTT
>TRBV30|TRBD2|once|TRBJ2-3
CAWSPGLAGVPDTQYF
TGTGCCTGGAGTCCTGGACTAGCGGGAGTACCGGATACGCAGTATTTT
>TRBV7-2|TRBD2|.|TRBJ2-5
CASSPGGLAGAETQYF
TGTGCCAGCAGCCCCGGGGGGCTAGCGGGAGCTGAGACCCAGTACTTC
>TRBV9|.|.|TRBJ2-7
CASSVSGGPGYEQYF
TGTGCCAGCAGCGTATCGGGTGGACCGGGGTACGAGCAGTACTTC
>TRBV6-1|.|once|TRBJ1-1
CASSELGGGGTEAFF
TGTGCCAGCAGTGAATTAGGGGGTGGTGGCACTGAAGCTTTCTTT
>TRBV6-2/TRBV6-3|TRBD2|.|TRBJ2-7
CASSSMGMTSGFSYEQYF
TGTGCCAGCAGTTCGATGGGGATGACTAGCGGGTTTTCCTACGAGCAGTACTTC
>TRBV12-3/TRBV12-4|.|.|TRBJ1-2
CASSPQGRVGYTF
TGTGCCAGCAGCCCCCAGGGGCGAGTTGGCTACACCTTC
>TRBV6-2/TRBV6-3|TRBD1|.|TRBJ1-2
CASSRGQHRGYTF
TGTGCCAGCAGTCGGGGACAGCATCGTGGCTACACCTTC